The 21 T cell receptor beta chains reported below all come from one sample, sequenced in a study of blood T cell repertoires in COVID-19. Data came from immunoSEQ multiplex PCR; TCRdb stores just in-frame clones and leaves some out. The sample carries a few hundred thousand clones, 85% to 90% recorded once. The sequenced sample consisted of PBMCs or T cells enriched from blood (not recorded which). All receptors come from a man in his thirties or forties who had recovered from COVID-19.

This chain uses TRBV30 with TRBJ2-1, with a possible D match to TRBD2 (6 bases). CDR1 and CDR2 (germline): GTSNPN, SVGIG (reference sequence). Trimming removed 3 bases from V and 8 bases from J, with 26 bases in between. CDR3 length: 17 residues. CDR3: CAWSASDERATVDEQFF. The CDR3 bases are TGTGCCTGGAGCGCAAGTGACGAGCGGGCGACAGTGGATGAGCAGTTCTTC.

With respect to this clone: This sample also contains other DNA sequences that code for the same CDR3. The chain joins TRBV4-1 to TRBJ2-1; 10 bases match TRBD2. The V and J ends lost 3 bases and 4 bases, in that order; junction bases with no gene match: 3. The length of the CDR3 is 15 residues. Germline CDR1 reads MGHRA; CDR2 reads YSYEKL. The CDR3 sequence is CASSQETSGYNEQFF. For the CDR3, the DNA is TGCGCCAGCAGCCAGGAGACTAGCGGGTACAATGAGCAGTTCTTC.

This clone was seen just once. This chain connects TRBV28 to TRBJ1-2; unclear D gene. The CDR3 consists of 16 residues. The germline V gene has CDR1 MDHEN and CDR2 SYDVKM. The V gene lost 6 bases and the J gene lost 1 base, with 18 bases spanning the gap. The CDR3 region has the DNA TGTGCCAGCAGCTCCCATGACATAACCGATAACTATGGCTACACCTTC. Translation gives CASSSHDITDNYGYTF.

The chain links TRBV15 to TRBJ2-5; possibly TRBD2 for D (6 bases). CDR3 length: 15 amino acids. Germline CDR1 and CDR2: LNHNV and YYDKDF (reference sequence). The ends were cut back, 5 bases at V and 0 bases at J, with 13 bases in the middle. CDR3 sequence reads: CATSVRDWYQETQYF. The DNA for the CDR3 is TGTGCCACCAGCGTGCGGGATTGGTACCAAGAGACCCAGTACTTC.

The chain uses TRBV5-1 and TRBJ2-6; 10 bases match TRBD1. CDR1 and CDR2 from the germline V gene are SGHRS and YFSETQ. CDR3 length: 18 amino acids. V shed 5 bases and J 1 base; nucleotides not matched to a gene: 9. CDR3: CASSPRTGGNSGANVLTF. The CDR3 region has the DNA TGCGCCAGCAGTCCTAGGACAGGGGGGAATTCTGGGGCCAACGTCCTGACTTTC.

The chain combines TRBV7-9 with TRBJ1-2; 9 bases map to TRBD1. The germline gives CDR1 SEHNR, CDR2 FQNEAQ (reference sequence). The V and J ends lost 1 base and 3 bases, in that order; junction bases with no gene match: 3. The CDR3 runs to 15 residues. CDR3 in DNA: TGTGCCAGCAGCTTAGTTGGACAGGGGCACTATGGCTACACCTTC. Translation gives CASSLVGQGHYGYTF. Supplemented by reference TRBV7-9 and TRBJ1-2, the full variable domain reads DTGVSQNPRHKITKRGQNVTFRCDPISEHNRLYWYRQTLGQGPEFLTYFQNEAQLEKSRLLSDRFSAERPKGSFSTLEIQRTEQGDSAMYLCASSLVGQGHYGYTFGSGTRLTVV.

The V call is TRBV7-2, the J call TRBJ2-7; 10 positions agree with TRBD2. The germline V gene encodes CDR1 SGHTA and CDR2 FQGNSA. This CDR3 has 16 residues. Germline trimming cut 2 bases from V and 3 bases from J; bases unmatched to any gene: 7. The CDR3 here is CASSLSASGSVYEQYF. CDR3 in DNA: TGTGCCAGCAGCTTATCGGCTAGCGGGAGTGTCTACGAGCAGTACTTC.

This clone was seen a few times. The chain is built from TRBV19 and TRBJ2-1; 12 positions match TRBD2. J was trimmed by 8 bases and V by 3 bases; bases with no gene match: 5. The CDR3 consists of 15 residues. Germline V gene data show CDR1 as LNHDA and CDR2 as SQIVND (reference sequence). The CDR3, as DNA: TGTGCCAGTAGTATTAGACTAGCGGGGGTTGATGAGCAGTTCTTC. Protein product: CASSIRLAGVDEQFF.

The chain uses TRBV9 and TRBJ2-1; D remains ambiguous. Per germline, CDR1 SGDLS and CDR2 YYNGEE. The length of the CDR3 is 13 residues. Trimming cost V 1 base and J 5 bases, with 7 bases left between them. CDR3 in DNA: TGTGCCAGCAGCGTAACCGCGAACAATGAGCAGTTCTTC. As protein: CASSVTANNEQFF. The entire variable domain, with the rest obtained from reference TRBV9 and TRBJ2-1, is as follows: DSGVTQTPKHLITATGQRVTLRCSPRSGDLSVYWYQQSLDQGLQFLIQYYNGEERAKGNILERFSAQQFPDLHSELNLSSLELGDSALYFCASSVTANNEQFFGPGTRLTVL.

The V call is TRBV4-2, the J call TRBJ1-5, with D possibly being TRBD1 (5 bases). The CDR3 has 13 residues. V gave up 1 base and J gave up 4 bases, with 5 bases separating them. Germline V gene sequence: CDR1 LGHNA, CDR2 YNFKEQ. CDR3: CASSQGTNQPQHF. CDR3 DNA: TGTGCCAGCAGCCAAGGGACAAATCAGCCCCAGCATTTT.

The CDR3 spells CASSQDHGYGYTF. The CDR3 DNA follows: TGTGCCAGCAGCCAAGATCACGGCTATGGCTACACCTTC. The chain links TRBV4-2 to TRBJ1-2, with no clear D. CDR3 length equals 13 residues. Germline V gene sequence: CDR1 LGHNA, CDR2 YNFKEQ. V lost 0 bases and J lost 4, with 6 bases in between.

This clone showed up just once. The chain recombines TRBV27 with TRBJ1-2; D possibly corresponds to TRBD1 (5 bases). The CDR3 totals 17 residues. Germline lookup yields CDR1 MNHEY and CDR2 SMNVEV (reference sequence). V was trimmed by 6 bases and J by 4 bases, leaving 24 bases between them. CDR3 sequence: CASRVPHSSGPGYGYTF. DNA for the CDR3: TGTGCCAGCAGAGTCCCCCATTCATCAGGGCCCGGCTATGGCTACACCTTC.

The chain recombines TRBV6-5 with TRBJ2-7; D is undetermined. V was clipped by 7 bases and J by 6 bases, with 16 bases between them. This CDR3 spans 13 amino acids. Germline V lookup: CDR1 MNHEY, CDR2 SVGAGI. The DNA of the CDR3 is TGTGCCAGCACTACTTCGTCCCCTTTCGAGCAGTACTTC. Translated, it gives CASTTSSPFEQYF.

This clone was recorded only once. The chain recombines TRBV19 with TRBJ1-5; the D gene is possibly TRBD1 (6 bases). Trimming took off 7 bases at V and 0 bases at J, with 10 bases between the two ends. The germline V gene has CDR1 LNHDA and CDR2 SQIVND (reference sequence). This CDR3 is built from 14 residues. CDR3 region: CASTAGHSNQPQHF. As DNA, the CDR3 is TGTGCCAGTACAGCGGGACATAGCAATCAGCCCCAGCATTTT. Combining the CDR3 with reference TRBV19 and TRBJ1-5 gives the whole variable domain DGGITQSPKYLFRKEGQNVTLSCEQNLNHDAMYWYRQDPGQGLRLIYYSQIVNDFQKGDIAEGYSVSREKKESFPLTVTSAQKNPTAFYLCASTAGHSNQPQHFGDGTRLSIL.

The rearrangement links TRBV7-3 to TRBJ2-2; 10 bases map to TRBD2. J gave up 4 bases and V 4 bases, and 12 bases lay outside the gene matches. The CDR3 contains 18 residues. CDR1 is SGHTA, CDR2 FQGTGA, per germline. The CDR3 DNA reads TGTGCCAGCAGCTCTCGTCCGGGACTAGCGATACGCACCGGGGAGCTGTTTTTT. Amino acids: CASSSRPGLAIRTGELFF.

To note about this clone: A read error may account for a junction end that differs from germline. The gene calls are TRBV7-7 and TRBJ2-2; D may be TRBD2 (6 bases). In germline, CDR1 is SSHAT, CDR2 FNYEAQ (reference sequence). CDR3 length: 17 residues. The CDR3 loop reads CASSFSPGSLNTGELFF. CDR3 nucleotide sequence: TGTGCTAGCAGCTTCTCCCCCGGGAGCCTTAACACCGGGGAGCTGTTTTTT.

There are a few counts of this clone. The chain combines TRBV19 with TRBJ1-6; D ambiguous. Germline CDR1 LNHDA, CDR2 SQIVND (reference sequence). There are 15 residues in the CDR3. The V and J ends lost 2 bases and 5 bases respectively, with 10 bases between them. The CDR3: CASSILAGDNSPLHF. The CDR3 coding sequence is TGTGCCAGTAGTATATTGGCCGGAGATAATTCACCCCTCCACTTT.

The chain employs TRBV6-5 and TRBJ2-7; D is unresolved. Germline CDR1 reads MNHEY; CDR2 reads SVGAGI. V gave up 1 base and J gave up 4 bases, with 8 bases separating them. The CDR3 totals 13 residues. The CDR3 protein is CASSYFLSYEQYF. In nucleotides, the CDR3 is TGTGCCAGCAGTTACTTCCTATCGTACGAGCAGTACTTC.

The chain combines TRBV2 with TRBJ1-2; 7 bases agree with TRBD1. Germline CDR1 reads SNHLY; CDR2 reads FYNNEI. The CDR3 loop spans 15 amino acids. V lost 6 bases to trimming and J lost 3 bases; unmatched junction nucleotides: 10. The CDR3 loop reads CASSASQGGHYGYTF. CDR3 nucleotide sequence: TGTGCCAGCAGCGCGTCCCAGGGGGGTCACTATGGCTACACCTTC.

The chain employs TRBV4-1 and TRBJ2-1; 9 bases are shared with TRBD2. Germline V gene data show CDR1 as MGHRA and CDR2 as YSYEKL. The CDR3 runs to 15 residues. The V gene end was trimmed by 1 base and the J gene end by 7 bases; junction bases not matched to a gene: 5. CDR3 bases: TGCGCCAGCAGCCAAGGGGCTAGCGGGGAAAATGAGCAGTTCTTC. Translating gives CASSQGASGENEQFF.

The V call is TRBV4-2, the J call TRBJ2-1, with TRBD2 identical over 7 bases. The germline V gene encodes CDR1 LGHNA and CDR2 YNFKEQ. The V segment lost 0 bases and the J segment 3 bases; nucleotides outside the gene matches: 8. This CDR3 has 17 amino acids. The CDR3 reads CASSQDLGGSRYNEQFF. CDR3 nucleotides: TGTGCCAGCAGCCAAGATCTGGGCGGGAGCCGCTACAATGAGCAGTTCTTC.